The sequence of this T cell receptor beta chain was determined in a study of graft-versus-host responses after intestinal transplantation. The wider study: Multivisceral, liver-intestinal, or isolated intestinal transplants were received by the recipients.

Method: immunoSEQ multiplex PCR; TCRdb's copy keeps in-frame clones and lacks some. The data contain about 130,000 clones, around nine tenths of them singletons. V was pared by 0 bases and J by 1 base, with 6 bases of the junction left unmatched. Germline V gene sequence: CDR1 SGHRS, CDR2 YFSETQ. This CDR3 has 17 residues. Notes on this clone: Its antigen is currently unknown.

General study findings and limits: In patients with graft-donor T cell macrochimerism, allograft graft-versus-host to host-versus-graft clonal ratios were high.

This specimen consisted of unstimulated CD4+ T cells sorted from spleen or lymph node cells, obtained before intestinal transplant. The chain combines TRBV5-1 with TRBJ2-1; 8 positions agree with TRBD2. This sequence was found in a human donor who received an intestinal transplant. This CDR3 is CASSLAGGGSSYNEQFF. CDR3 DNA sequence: TGCGCCAGCAGCTTGGCCGGCGGGGGGTCTTCCTACAATGAGCAGTTCTTC.